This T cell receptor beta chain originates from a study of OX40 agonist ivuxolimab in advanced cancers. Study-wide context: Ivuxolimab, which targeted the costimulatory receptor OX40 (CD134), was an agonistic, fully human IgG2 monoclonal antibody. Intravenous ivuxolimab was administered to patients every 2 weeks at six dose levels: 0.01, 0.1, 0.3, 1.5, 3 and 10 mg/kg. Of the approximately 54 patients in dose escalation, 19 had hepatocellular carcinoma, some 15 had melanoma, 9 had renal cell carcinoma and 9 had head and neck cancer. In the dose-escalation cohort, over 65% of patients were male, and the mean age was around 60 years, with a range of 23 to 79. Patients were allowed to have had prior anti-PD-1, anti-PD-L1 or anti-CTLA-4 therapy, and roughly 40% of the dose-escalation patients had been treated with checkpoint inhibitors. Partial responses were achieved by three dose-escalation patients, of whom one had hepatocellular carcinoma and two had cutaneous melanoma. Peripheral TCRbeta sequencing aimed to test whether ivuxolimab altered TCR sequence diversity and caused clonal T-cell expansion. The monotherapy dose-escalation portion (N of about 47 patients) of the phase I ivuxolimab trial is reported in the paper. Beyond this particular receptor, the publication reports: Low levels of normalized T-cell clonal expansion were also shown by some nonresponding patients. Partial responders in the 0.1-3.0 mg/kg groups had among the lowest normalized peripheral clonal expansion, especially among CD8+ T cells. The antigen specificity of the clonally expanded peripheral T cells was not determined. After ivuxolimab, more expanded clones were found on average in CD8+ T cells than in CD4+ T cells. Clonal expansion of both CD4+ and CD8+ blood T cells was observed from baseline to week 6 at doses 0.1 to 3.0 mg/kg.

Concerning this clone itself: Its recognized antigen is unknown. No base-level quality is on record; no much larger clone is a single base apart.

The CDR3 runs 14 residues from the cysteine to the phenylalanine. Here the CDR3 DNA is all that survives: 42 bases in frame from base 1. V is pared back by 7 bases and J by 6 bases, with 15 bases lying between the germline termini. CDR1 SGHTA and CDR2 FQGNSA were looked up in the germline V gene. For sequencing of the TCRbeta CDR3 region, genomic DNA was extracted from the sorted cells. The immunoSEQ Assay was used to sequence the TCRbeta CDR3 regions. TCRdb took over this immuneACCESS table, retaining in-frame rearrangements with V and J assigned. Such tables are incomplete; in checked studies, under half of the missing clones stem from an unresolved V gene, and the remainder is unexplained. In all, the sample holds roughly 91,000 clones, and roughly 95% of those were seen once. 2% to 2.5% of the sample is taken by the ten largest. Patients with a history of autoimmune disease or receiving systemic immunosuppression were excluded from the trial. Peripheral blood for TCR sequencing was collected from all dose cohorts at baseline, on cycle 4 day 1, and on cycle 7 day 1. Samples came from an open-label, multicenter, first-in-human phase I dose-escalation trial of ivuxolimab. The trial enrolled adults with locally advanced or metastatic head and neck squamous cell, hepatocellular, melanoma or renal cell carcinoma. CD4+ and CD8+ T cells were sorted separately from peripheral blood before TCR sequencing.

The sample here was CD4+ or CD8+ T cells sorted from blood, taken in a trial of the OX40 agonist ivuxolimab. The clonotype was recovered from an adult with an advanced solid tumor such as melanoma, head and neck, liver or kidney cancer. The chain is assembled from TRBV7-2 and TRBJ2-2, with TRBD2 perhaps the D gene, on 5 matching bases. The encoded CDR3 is CASNILLDAGELFF. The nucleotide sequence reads TGTGCCAGCAACATATTACTAGACGCCGGGGAGCTGTTTTTT.